This T cell receptor (beta chain) comes out of a study of blood T cell repertoires in COVID-19. Per germline, CDR1 MDHEN and CDR2 SYDVKM. This CDR3 is 15 amino acids long. V gave up 3 bases and J gave up 4 bases, with 16 bases separating them. Study processing details: Estimation of nucleated cell counts relied on the amplification of reference gene primers. The repertoire was sequenced with immunoSEQ multiplex PCR; TCRdb's copy has only in-frame clones and lacks some. D and trimming come from the DNA, and the V and J calls and clone size come from that table. The sample carries 310,000 or so clones, over 80% recorded once.

This receptor was identified in a woman aged 18 to 35 who had recovered from COVID-19. The chain couples TRBV28 to TRBJ2-7; possible D gene TRBD1, 6 bases. The sequenced material came from PBMCs or T cells enriched from blood (not recorded which). The CDR3 coding sequence is TGTGCCAGCAGTTTTAAGGGACAAAGAGATTACGAGCAGTACTTC. This sequence encodes CASSFKGQRDYEQYF.